What follows is one T cell receptor (beta chain) and its context. The antigen it binds to is not known. No per-base quality is available; no much larger clone lies one base away. A MiSeq instrument was used for deep resolution sequencing, which targeted depths ranging from 1 in 1 million up to 1 in 200,000 T cells, with coverage averaging 10x for each clonotype. The immunoSEQ hsTCRB Kit was used to generate TCR beta libraries. The paper's processing steps were these. ImmunoSEQ Data Assistant and ImmunoSEQ Analyzer were used for data analysis, and V, D and J genes were assigned according to IMGT definitions. Clonality, with values ranging from 0 to 1, was calculated as one minus the normalized Shannon entropy of productive rearrangement frequencies. Public clonotype analysis was restricted to overrepresented clonotypes comprising at least 0.05% of each patient's repertoire. Approximately 12 age-matched healthy donor repertoires from immuneACCESS were used as controls for clonality. TCRdb took this table from immuneACCESS and kept in-frame rearrangements with V and J called. Such tables lack part of the clones; where checked against another copy, unresolved V genes explain under half of the gap, and the rest is unexplained. V, J and clone size were drawn from that table, and D and trimming were deduced from the DNA. A total of approximately 15,000 clones appear in this sample, roughly four fifths of them only once. The ten largest clones take up about 15% of the sample.

These data come from a study of cytotoxic CD8 clonotypes in ibrutinib-treated CLL (TCRdb year 2021). Some background on the complete study: In this cohort, 15 or so patients were treatment-naive and under 13 were relapsed/refractory, while some 18 had unmutated IGHV. The response samples were drawn at a median of approximately twelve months into treatment, with a range of about 6 to 40 months. Cryopreserved peripheral blood mononuclear cells were collected at three points: before therapy, at response, and at either sustained remission or disease progression. Partial responses were observed in 24 patients and complete responses in 2; after a median follow-up of 68 months, remission was maintained in approximately 14 patients and progression was observed in some twelve. An average of roughly 270,000 productive templates and about 100,000 productive rearrangements was obtained per sample. Of the 86 people in the trial, 26 had longitudinal samples available.

The CDR3 sequence holds 14 residues, the cysteine and phenylalanine included. Of the read, only the CDR3 DNA is kept; its 42 bases are in frame from base 1. The junction shows trimming of 5 bases on V and 6 bases on J, and the gene matches do not reach 7 bases of it. CDR1 and CDR2 (MDHEN, SYDVKM) derive from the germline V gene. Roughly 1.9 micrograms of genomic DNA were extracted from cryopreserved PBMCs for TCR beta library preparation. High-throughput TCR beta sequencing was performed on longitudinal blood samples from CLL patients receiving ibrutinib monotherapy. The patients were enrolled in a single-center, open-label phase 2 trial of ibrutinib monotherapy. Broad study findings and their caveats: Baseline clonality was found to be higher than that of age-matched healthy donors and was strongly correlated with circulating CD8+ T-cell counts. An increase in clonality was observed at ibrutinib response, with clonality remaining stable during sustained remission and falling back toward baseline at progression. Sampling times were not matched between patients in sustained remission and patients whose disease was progressing, and lymph node repertoires were not examined. Public clonotypes were rare and either shrank or stayed stable during treatment, and the rise in clonality at ibrutinib response reflected expansion of private clonotypes.

Recombination connected TRBV28 to TRBJ1-5; 7 of the junction bases match TRBD1. This specimen was PBMCs, taken before ibrutinib treatment. The source is a human donor with chronic lymphocytic leukemia. This receptor has the CDR3 CASSLTGPSQPQHF. The DNA sequence is as follows: TGTGCCAGCAGTCTGACAGGGCCAAGTCAGCCCCAGCATTTT. The entire variable domain, with the stretches around the CDR3 drawn from the reference TRBV28 and TRBJ1-5 proteins, is DVKVTQSSRYLVKRTGEKVFLECVQDMDHENMFWYRQDPGLGLRLIYFSYDVKMKEKGDIPEGYSVSREKKERFSLILESASTNQTSMYLCASSLTGPSQPQHFGDGTRLSIL.